Listed below are T cell receptor beta chains from one sample, sequenced in a study of multiple sclerosis patients with progressive multifocal leukoencephalopathy. Generated by immunoSEQ multiplex PCR, the TCRdb table keeps only in-frame clones and is missing some. The table lists 30,000 or so clones, roughly 85% of them singletons, with over 10% in the top ten. The material sequenced was PBMCs, taken from a patient treated with natalizumab. Receptors originate from a woman between 25 and 40 years old with progressive multifocal leukoencephalopathy. Both conserved end residues are part of each CDR3. The D gene is left open where the match is weak. Rows give clone size only sometimes, using once, few, many, or a class for an expanded clone.

clone size	V gene	J gene	D gene	CDR3 DNA	CDR3 protein
NA	TRBV6-5	TRBJ2-7	NA	TGTGCCAGCAGTTACGAGGGGCGAGAGCAGTACTTC	CASSYEGREQYF
NA	TRBV6-5	TRBJ1-3	TRBD1	TGTGCCAGCAGAAGACAGGGTGGTGGAAACACCATATATTTT	CASRRQGGGNTIYF
NA	TRBV4-3	TRBJ1-3	NA	TGCGCCAGCAGCCAAGGCTGGTTAGGGGGGCCTGGAAACACCATATATTTT	CASSQGWLGGPGNTIYF
NA	TRBV5-4	TRBJ1-4	NA	TGTGCCAGCAAAGGACAACCCAATGAAAAACTGTTTTTT	CASKGQPNEKLFF
few	TRBV7-9	TRBJ1-2	NA	TGTGCCAGCAACTTGGAGGATTCCAACCCCTATGGCTACACCTTC	CASNLEDSNPYGYTF
NA	TRBV18	TRBJ1-1	NA	TGTGCCAGCTCACCACCGAGCGGGGTAAGAACTGAAGCTTTCTTT	CASSPPSGVRTEAFF
once	TRBV10-3	TRBJ2-3	TRBD1	TGTGCCATCAGTGAGTCTTGGACAGGGGGCGCAGATACGCAGTATTTT	CAISESWTGGADTQYF
NA	TRBV27	TRBJ2-3	TRBD2	TGTGCCAGCAGTTTTTGGCGGGGGATCACAGATACGCAGTATTTT	CASSFWRGITDTQYF
NA	TRBV18	TRBJ2-2	NA	TGTGCCAGCTCACCACTCACGGGAACACAGCCTGCCGGGGAGCTGTTTTTT	CASSPLTGTQPAGELFF
NA	TRBV4-1	TRBJ2-7	NA	TGCGCCAGCAGCCAAGGGGTTAACCGGCGAGACGAGCAGTACTTC	CASSQGVNRRDEQYF
NA	TRBV28	TRBJ1-3	NA	TGTGCCAGCTACGCGGGTCCATCTGGAAACACCATATATTTT	CASYAGPSGNTIYF
NA	TRBV9	TRBJ1-1	NA	TGTGCCAGCAGCTCCCGAGAGGGCACTGAAGCTTTCTTT	CASSSREGTEAFF
NA	TRBV10-1	TRBJ1-5	NA	TGCGCCAGCAGTGAGTCAGGCGGTTCCCAGCATTTT	CASSESGGSQHF
NA	TRBV1	TRBJ2-3	NA	TGCGGGGCAGATACGCAGTATTTT	CGADTQYF
NA	TRBV28	TRBJ1-6	NA	TGTGCCAGCAGTCGAGACTCCTCCTATAATTCACCCCTCCACTTT	CASSRDSSYNSPLHF
NA	TRBV27	TRBJ2-1	NA	TGTGCCAGCAGTCCTAACCAGCGGGTCCCGCGGTTCTTC	CASSPNQRVPRFF
NA	TRBV7-2	TRBJ2-7	TRBD1	TGTGCCAGCAGCCTTCCGGGACAGGGGGCCTACGAGCAGTACTTC	CASSLPGQGAYEQYF